This is a list of T cell receptor beta chains from one sample in a study of T cell responses to AZD1222 COVID-19 vaccine. Some clones are missing from TCRdb's copy, which holds only in-frame ones; the method was immunoSEQ multiplex PCR. The repertoire holds over 100,000 clones, with around 84% as singletons. The sample in question was peripheral blood, obtained on day 0 of AZD1222 vaccination. The receptors come from an adult in good health. Each CDR3 is given with its conserved first and last residue. D genes are given only for firm matches. Not all rows give a size; the values are once, few, many and, for expanded clones, a class.

. | TRBD1 | TRBJ1-1 | TRBV5-1 | CASSSGQVGMNTEAFF | TGCGCCAGCAGCTCCGGACAGGTCGGCATGAACACTGAAGCTTTCTTT
. | TRBD1 | TRBJ1-1 | TRBV5-1 | CASSPGTGGLAFF | TGCGCCAGCAGCCCAGGGACAGGGGGCTTGGCTTTCTTT
few | . | TRBJ1-1 | TRBV28 | CASSSGSLNTEAFF | TGTGCCAGCAGTTCTGGCAGTCTGAACACTGAAGCTTTCTTT
. | . | TRBJ2-1 | TRBV21-1 | CASTQGQVDEQFF | TGTGCCAGCACCCAGGGACAGGTGGATGAGCAGTTCTTC
. | . | TRBJ2-7 | TRBV5-1 | CASSLEGSSYEQYF | TGCGCCAGCAGCTTGGAGGGGAGCTCCTACGAGCAGTACTTC
. | . | TRBJ1-3 | TRBV3-1/TRBV3-2 | CASSQVGGGGNTIYF | TGTGCCAGCAGCCAAGTTGGGGGAGGGGGAAACACCATATATTTT
. | . | TRBJ2-7 | TRBV7-9 | CASSPRGAALGEQYF | TGTGCCAGCAGTCCTCGGGGGGCGGCCCTCGGCGAGCAGTACTTC
. | . | TRBJ2-7 | TRBV6-5 | CASSYIGGPTEQYF | TGTGCCAGCAGTTACATAGGGGGTCCTACAGAGCAGTACTTC
. | TRBD1 | TRBJ2-6 | TRBV7-3 | CASSLTKDRGSVLTF | TGTGCCAGCAGCTTAACTAAGGACAGGGGGTCCGTCCTGACTTTC
. | . | TRBJ1-1 | TRBV10-3 | CAIRRRADTEAFF | TGTGCCATCAGGAGGAGGGCTGACACTGAAGCTTTCTTT
. | . | TRBJ1-5 | TRBV28 | CASSLSNTRPQHF | TGTGCCAGCAGTTTATCAAACACCCGGCCCCAGCATTTT
once | . | TRBJ1-4 | TRBV4-3 | CASSLARGRAEKLFF | TGCGCCAGCAGCCTGGCCCGGGGCAGGGCTGAAAAACTGTTTTTT
. | TRBD1 | TRBJ1-1 | TRBV6-5 | CASTLDRGTEAFF | TGTGCCAGCACCCTGGACAGGGGTACTGAAGCTTTCTTT
. | TRBD1 | TRBJ2-5 | TRBV2 | CASSDNRGETQYF | TGTGCCAGCAGTGATAACAGGGGAGAGACCCAGTACTTC
. | . | TRBJ2-7 | TRBV19 | CASSIVPVGEQYF | TGTGCCAGTAGTATAGTCCCAGTTGGCGAGCAGTACTTC